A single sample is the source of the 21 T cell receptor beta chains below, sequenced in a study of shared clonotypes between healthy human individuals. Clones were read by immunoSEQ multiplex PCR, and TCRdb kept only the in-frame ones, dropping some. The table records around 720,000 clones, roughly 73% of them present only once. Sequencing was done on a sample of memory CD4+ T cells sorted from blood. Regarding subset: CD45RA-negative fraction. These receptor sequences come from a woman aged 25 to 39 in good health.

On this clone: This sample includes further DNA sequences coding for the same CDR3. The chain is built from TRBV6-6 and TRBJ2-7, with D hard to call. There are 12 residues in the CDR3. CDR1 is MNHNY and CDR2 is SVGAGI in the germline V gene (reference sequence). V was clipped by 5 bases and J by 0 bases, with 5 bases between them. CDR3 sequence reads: CASSPSSYEQYF. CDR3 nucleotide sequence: TGTGCCAGCAGTCCCAGCTCCTACGAGCAGTACTTC.

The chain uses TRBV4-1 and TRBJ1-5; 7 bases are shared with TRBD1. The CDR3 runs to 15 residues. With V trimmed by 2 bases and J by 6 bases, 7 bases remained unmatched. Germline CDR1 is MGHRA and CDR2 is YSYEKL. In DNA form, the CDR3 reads TGCGCCAGCAGCCAACCCGACAGGGTTGGTCAGCCCCAGCATTTT. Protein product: CASSQPDRVGQPQHF.

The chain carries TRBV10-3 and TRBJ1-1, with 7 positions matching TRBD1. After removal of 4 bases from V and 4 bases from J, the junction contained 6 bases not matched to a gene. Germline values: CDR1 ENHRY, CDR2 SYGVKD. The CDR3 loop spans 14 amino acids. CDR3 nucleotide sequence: TGTGCCATCAGTGCAGGGGGGTTTGGCACTGAAGCTTTCTTT. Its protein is CAISAGGFGTEAFF.

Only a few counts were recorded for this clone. In DNA, the CDR3 is TGTGCCAGCAGTAGACTAGCGGGAGATGACGAGCAGTACTTC. It specifies CASSRLAGDDEQYF. The gene calls are TRBV6-4 and TRBJ2-7, with 12 bases lining up with TRBD2. Per the germline V gene, CDR1 is MRHNA and CDR2 is SNTAGT. V trimming: 5 bases; J trimming: 5 bases; junction bases outside the gene matches: 4. This CDR3 contains 14 residues.

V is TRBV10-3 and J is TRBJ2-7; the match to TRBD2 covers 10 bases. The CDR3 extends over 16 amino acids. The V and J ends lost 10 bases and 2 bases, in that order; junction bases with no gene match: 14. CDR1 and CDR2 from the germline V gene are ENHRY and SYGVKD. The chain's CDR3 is CATAGLAIASTYEQYF. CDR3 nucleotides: TGTGCCACTGCGGGACTAGCGATCGCAAGCACCTACGAGCAGTACTTC.

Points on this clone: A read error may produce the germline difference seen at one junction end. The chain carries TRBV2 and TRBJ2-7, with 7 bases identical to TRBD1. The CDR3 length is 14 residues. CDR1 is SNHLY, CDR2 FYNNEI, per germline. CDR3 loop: CASREGGLTYEQYF. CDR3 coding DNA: TGTGCCAGCAGAGAAGGGGGCCTTACCTACGAGCAGTACTTC.

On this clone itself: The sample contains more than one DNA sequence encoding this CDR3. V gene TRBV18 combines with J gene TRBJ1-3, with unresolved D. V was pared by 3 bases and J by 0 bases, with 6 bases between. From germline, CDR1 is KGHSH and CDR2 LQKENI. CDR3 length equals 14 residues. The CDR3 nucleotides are TGTGCCAGCTCACCCCCAGGCTCTGGAAACACCATATATTTT. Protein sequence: CASSPPGSGNTIYF.

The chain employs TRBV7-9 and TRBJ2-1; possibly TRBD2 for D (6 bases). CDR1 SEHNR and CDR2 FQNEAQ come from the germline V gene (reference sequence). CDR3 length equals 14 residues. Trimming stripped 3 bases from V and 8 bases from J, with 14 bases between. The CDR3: CASSFGDGGYEQFF. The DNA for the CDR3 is TGTGCCAGCAGCTTTGGGGATGGAGGGTATGAGCAGTTCTTC.

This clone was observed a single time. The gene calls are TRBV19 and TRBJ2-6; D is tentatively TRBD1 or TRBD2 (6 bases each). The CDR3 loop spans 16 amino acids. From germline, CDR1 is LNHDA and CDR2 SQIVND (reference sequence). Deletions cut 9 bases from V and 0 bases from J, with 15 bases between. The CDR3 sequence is CASDGGPVSGANVLTF. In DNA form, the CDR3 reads TGTGCCAGCGACGGGGGCCCTGTCTCTGGGGCCAACGTCCTGACTTTC.

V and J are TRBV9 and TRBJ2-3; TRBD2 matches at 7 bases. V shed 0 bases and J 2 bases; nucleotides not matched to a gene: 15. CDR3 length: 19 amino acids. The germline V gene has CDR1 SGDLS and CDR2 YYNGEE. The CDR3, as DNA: TGTGCCAGCAGCGTAGCTACGGGGGATTGGGGGGACTACACAGATACGCAGTATTTT. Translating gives CASSVATGDWGDYTDTQYF. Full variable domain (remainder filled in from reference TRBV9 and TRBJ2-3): DSGVTQTPKHLITATGQRVTLRCSPRSGDLSVYWYQQSLDQGLQFLIQYYNGEERAKGNILERFSAQQFPDLHSELNLSSLELGDSALYFCASSVATGDWGDYTDTQYFGPGTRLTVL.

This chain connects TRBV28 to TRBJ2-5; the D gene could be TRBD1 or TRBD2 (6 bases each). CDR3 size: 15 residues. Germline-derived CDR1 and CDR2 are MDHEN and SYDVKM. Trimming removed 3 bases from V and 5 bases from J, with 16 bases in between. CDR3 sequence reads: CASSFYGGPGETQYF. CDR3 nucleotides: TGTGCCAGCAGTTTCTATGGGGGGCCTGGGGAGACCCAGTACTTC. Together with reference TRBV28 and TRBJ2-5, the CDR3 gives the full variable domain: DVKVTQSSRYLVKRTGEKVFLECVQDMDHENMFWYRQDPGLGLRLIYFSYDVKMKEKGDIPEGYSVSREKKERFSLILESASTNQTSMYLCASSFYGGPGETQYFGPGTRLLVL.

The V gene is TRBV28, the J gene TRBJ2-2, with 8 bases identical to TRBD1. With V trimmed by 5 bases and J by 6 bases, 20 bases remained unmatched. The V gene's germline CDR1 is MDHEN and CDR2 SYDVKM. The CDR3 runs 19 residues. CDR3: CASSLHLQGVLRSAGELFF. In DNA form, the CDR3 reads TGTGCCAGCAGTCTACATCTACAGGGGGTGTTGCGTTCCGCCGGGGAGCTGTTTTTT.

CDR3 region: CASSETPRADYGYTF. CDR3 coding DNA: TGTGCCAGCAGTGAAACCCCCAGGGCGGACTATGGCTACACCTTC. V usage is TRBV28 and J usage is TRBJ1-2; possibly TRBD1 for D (5 bases). CDR1 and CDR2 (germline): MDHEN, SYDVKM. V was clipped by 5 bases and J by 3 bases, with 16 bases between them. This CDR3 is 15 amino acids long.

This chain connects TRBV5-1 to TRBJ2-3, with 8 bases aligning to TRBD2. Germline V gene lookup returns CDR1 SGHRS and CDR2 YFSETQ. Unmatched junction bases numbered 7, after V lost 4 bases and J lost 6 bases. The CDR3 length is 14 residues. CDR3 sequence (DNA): TGCGCCAGCAGCCTAACGGGAGGGTTGGATACGCAGTATTTT. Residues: CASSLTGGLDTQYF.

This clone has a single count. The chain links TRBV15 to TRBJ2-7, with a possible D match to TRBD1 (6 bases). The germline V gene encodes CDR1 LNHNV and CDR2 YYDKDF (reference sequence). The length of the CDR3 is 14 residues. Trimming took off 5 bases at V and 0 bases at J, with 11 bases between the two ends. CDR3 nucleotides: TGTGCCACCAGCCCTGGACAGACCTCCTACGAGCAGTACTTC. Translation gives CATSPGQTSYEQYF.

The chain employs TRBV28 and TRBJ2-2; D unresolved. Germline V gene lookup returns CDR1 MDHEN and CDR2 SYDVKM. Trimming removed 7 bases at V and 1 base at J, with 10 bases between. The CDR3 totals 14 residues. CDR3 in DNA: TGTGCCAGCAAAGTCACAGTGAACACCGGGGAGCTGTTTTTT. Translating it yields CASKVTVNTGELFF.

The CDR3 protein is CASSSGDRGIYNEQFF. CDR3 sequence (DNA): TGTGCCAGCAGTTCGGGGGACAGGGGAATCTACAATGAGCAGTTCTTC. V gene TRBV6-5 combines with J gene TRBJ2-1; 10 bases are a match to TRBD1. CDR1 is MNHEY, CDR2 SVGAGI, per germline. Trimming cost V 4 bases and J 3 bases; bases outside gene matches: 6. The CDR3 is 16 residues long.

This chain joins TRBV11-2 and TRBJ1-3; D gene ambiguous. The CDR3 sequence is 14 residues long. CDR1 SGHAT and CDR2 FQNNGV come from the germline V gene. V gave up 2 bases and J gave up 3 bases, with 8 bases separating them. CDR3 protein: CASSLRSGGNTIYF. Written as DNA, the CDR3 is TGTGCCAGCAGCTTAAGGTCGGGTGGAAACACCATATATTTT. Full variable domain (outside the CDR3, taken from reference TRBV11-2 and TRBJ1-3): EAGVAQSPRYKIIEKRQSVAFWCNPISGHATLYWYQQILGQGPKLLIQFQNNGVVDDSQLPKDRFSAERLKGVDSTLKIQPAKLEDSAVYLCASSLRSGGNTIYFGEGSWLTVV.

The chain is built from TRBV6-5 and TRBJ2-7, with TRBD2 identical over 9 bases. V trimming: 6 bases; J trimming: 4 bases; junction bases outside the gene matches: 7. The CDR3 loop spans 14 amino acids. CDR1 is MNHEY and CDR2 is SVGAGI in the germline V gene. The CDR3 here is CASRPGLAFYEQYF. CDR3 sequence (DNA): TGTGCCAGCAGGCCGGGACTAGCTTTTTACGAGCAGTACTTC.

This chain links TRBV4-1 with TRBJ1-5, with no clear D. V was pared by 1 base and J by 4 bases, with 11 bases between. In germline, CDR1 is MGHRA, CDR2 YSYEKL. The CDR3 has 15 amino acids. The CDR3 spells CASSQVGSLNQPQHF. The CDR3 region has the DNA TGCGCCAGCAGCCAAGTAGGTAGCCTAAATCAGCCCCAGCATTTT.

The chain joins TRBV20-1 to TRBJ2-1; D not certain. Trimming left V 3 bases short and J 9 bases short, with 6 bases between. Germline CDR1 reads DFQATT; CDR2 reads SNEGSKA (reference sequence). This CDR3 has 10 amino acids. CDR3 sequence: CSARLGEQFF. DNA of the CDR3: TGCAGTGCTAGGCTTGGTGAGCAGTTCTTC.